This T cell receptor beta chain is drawn from a study of blood T cell repertoires in COVID-19. Authors' analysis steps: For nucleated cells, counts were estimated from reference gene primer amplification. Data came from immunoSEQ multiplex PCR; TCRdb stores just in-frame clones and leaves some out. V, J and clone size are taken as reported in that table, and D and trimming were inferred from the DNA itself. The sample lists over 250,000 clones; around 86% were seen once. CDR3 length: 16 residues. Germline loops: CDR1 MGHRA, CDR2 YSYEKL. Deletions cut 2 bases from V and 0 bases from J, with 11 bases between.

The source is a man aged 45 to 65 with acute or convalescent COVID-19. The chain carries TRBV4-1 and TRBJ1-3; D perhaps matches TRBD1 (5 bases). Specimen: peripheral blood. The CDR3 bases are TGCGCCAGCAGCCAAATGACAGTCCTCTCTGGAAACACCATATATTTT. It encodes CASSQMTVLSGNTIYF.